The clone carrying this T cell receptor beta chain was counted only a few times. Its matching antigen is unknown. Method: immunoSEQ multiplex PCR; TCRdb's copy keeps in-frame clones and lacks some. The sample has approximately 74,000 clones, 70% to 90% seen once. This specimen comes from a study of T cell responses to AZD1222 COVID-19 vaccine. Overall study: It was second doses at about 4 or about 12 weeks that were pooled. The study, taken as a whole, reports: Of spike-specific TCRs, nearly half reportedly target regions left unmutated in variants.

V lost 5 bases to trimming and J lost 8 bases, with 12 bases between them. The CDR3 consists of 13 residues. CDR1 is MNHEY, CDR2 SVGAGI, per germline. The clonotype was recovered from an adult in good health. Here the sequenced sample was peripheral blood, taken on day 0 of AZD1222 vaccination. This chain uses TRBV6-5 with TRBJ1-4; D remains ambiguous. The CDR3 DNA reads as TGTGCCAGCAGTCCACGGGGAGGAGAAAAACTGTTTTTT. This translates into CASSPRGGEKLFF.